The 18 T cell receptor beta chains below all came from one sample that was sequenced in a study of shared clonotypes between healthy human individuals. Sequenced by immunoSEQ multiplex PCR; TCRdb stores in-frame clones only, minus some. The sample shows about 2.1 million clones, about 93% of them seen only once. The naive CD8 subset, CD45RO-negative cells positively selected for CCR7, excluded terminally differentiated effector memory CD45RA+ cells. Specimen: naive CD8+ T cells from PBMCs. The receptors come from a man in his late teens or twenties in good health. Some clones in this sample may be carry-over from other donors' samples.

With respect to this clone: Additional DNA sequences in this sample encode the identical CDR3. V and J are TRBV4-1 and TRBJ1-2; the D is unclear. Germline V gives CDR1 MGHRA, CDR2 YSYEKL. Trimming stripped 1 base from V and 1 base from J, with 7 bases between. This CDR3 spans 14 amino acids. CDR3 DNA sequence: TGCGCCAGCAGCCAAGTGGCCAGTAACTATGGCTACACCTTC. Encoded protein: CASSQVASNYGYTF.

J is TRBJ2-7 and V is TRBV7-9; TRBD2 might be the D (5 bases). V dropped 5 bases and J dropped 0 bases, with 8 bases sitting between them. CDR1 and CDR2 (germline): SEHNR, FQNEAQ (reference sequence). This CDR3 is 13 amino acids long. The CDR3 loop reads CASSHGISYEQYF. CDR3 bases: TGTGCCAGCAGCCACGGGATCTCCTACGAGCAGTACTTC.

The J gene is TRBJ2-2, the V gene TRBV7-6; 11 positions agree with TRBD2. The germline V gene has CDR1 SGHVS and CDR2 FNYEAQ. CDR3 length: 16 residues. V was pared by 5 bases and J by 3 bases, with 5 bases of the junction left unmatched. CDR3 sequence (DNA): TGTGCCAGCAGCCTTACTAGCGGGAGTTACACCGGGGAGCTGTTTTTT. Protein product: CASSLTSGSYTGELFF. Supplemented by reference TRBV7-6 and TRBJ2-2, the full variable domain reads GAGVSQSPRYKVTKRGQDVALRCDPISGHVSLYWYRQALGQGPEFLTYFNYEAQQDKSGLPNDRFSAERPEGSISTLTIQRTEQRDSAMYRCASSLTSGSYTGELFFGEGSRLTVL.

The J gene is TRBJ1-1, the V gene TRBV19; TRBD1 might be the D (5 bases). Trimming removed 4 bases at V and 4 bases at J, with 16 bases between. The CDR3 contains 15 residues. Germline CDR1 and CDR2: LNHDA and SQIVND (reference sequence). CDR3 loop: CASSTVGLGGTEAFF. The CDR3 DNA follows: TGTGCCAGTAGTACTGTTGGCCTCGGGGGCACTGAAGCTTTCTTT.

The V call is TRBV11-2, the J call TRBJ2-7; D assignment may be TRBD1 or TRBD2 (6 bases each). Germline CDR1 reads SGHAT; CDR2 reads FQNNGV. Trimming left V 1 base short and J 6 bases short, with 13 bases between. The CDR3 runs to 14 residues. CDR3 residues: CASSLGSGAVEQYF. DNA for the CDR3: TGTGCCAGCAGCTTAGGGTCGGGGGCCGTCGAGCAGTACTTC.

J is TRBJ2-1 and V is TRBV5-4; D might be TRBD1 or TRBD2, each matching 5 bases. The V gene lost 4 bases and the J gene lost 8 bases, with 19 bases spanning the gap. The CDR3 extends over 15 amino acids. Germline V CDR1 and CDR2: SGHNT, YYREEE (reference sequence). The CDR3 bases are TGTGCCAGCAGCGCAGGGAGTGGAAATAAGTATGAGCAGTTCTTC. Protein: CASSAGSGNKYEQFF. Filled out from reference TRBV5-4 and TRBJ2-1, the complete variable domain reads ETGVTQSPTHLIKTRGQQVTLRCSSQSGHNTVSWYQQALGQGPQFIFQYYREEENGRGNFPPRFSGLQFPNYSSELNVNALELDDSALYLCASSAGSGNKYEQFFGPGTRLTVL.

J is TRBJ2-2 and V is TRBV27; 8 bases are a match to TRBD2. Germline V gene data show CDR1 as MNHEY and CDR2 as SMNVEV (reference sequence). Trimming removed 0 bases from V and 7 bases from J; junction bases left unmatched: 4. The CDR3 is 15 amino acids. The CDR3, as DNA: TGTGCCAGCAGTTTATCGCTCGGGGGGGGCGGGGAGCTGTTTTTT. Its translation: CASSLSLGGGGELFF.

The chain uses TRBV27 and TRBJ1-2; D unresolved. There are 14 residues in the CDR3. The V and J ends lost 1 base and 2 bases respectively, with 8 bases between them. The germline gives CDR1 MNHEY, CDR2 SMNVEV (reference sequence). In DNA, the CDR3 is TGTGCCAGCAGTTTATTCCCAGAGAACTATGGCTACACCTTC. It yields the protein CASSLFPENYGYTF.

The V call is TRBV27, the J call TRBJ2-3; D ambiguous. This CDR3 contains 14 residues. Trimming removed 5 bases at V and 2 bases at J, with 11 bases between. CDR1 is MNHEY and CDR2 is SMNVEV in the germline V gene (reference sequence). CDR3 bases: TGTGCCAGCAGTAGGTCGGAATTCACAGATACGCAGTATTTT. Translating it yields CASSRSEFTDTQYF.

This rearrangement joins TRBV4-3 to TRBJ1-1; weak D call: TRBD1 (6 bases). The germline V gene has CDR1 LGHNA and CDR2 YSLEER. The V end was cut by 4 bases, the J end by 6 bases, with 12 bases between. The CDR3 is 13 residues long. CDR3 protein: CASSRGGAAEAFF. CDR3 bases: TGCGCCAGCAGCCGGGGGGGGGCCGCTGAAGCTTTCTTT.

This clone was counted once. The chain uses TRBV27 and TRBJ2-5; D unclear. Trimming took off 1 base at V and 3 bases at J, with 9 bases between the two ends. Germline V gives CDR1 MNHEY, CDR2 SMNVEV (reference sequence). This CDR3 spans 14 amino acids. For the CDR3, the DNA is TGTGCCAGCAGTTTATTAGGGTCGGAAGAGACCCAGTACTTC. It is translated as CASSLLGSEETQYF.

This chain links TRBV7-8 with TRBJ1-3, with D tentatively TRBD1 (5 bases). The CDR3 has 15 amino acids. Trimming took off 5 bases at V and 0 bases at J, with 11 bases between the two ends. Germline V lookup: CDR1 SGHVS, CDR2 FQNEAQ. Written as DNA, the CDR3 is TGTGCCAGCAGCGCCTACAGGAGCTCTGGAAACACCATATATTTT. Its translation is CASSAYRSSGNTIYF.

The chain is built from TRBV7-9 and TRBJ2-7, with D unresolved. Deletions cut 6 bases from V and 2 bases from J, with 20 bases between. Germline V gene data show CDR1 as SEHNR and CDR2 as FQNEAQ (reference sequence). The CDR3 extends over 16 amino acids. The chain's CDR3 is CASSQAARRPAYEQYF. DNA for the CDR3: TGTGCCAGCAGTCAAGCCGCTCGCCGACCAGCCTACGAGCAGTACTTC. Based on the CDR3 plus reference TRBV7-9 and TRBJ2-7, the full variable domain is DTGVSQNPRHKITKRGQNVTFRCDPISEHNRLYWYRQTLGQGPEFLTYFQNEAQLEKSRLLSDRFSAERPKGSFSTLEIQRTEQGDSAMYLCASSQAARRPAYEQYFGPGTRLTVT.

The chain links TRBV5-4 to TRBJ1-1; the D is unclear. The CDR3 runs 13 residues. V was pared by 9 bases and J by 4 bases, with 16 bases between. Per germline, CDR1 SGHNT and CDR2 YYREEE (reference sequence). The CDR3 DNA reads TGTGCCACCAAGGAGGGTCTGGGCACTGAAGCTTTCTTT. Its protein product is CATKEGLGTEAFF.

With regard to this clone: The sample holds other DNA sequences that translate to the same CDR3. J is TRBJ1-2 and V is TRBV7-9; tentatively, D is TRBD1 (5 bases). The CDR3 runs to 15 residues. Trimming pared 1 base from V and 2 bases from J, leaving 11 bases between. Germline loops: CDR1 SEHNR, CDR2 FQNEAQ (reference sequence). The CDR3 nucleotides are TGTGCCAGCAGCTTAGGTGGGGGAGCCAACTATGGCTACACCTTC. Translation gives CASSLGGGANYGYTF.

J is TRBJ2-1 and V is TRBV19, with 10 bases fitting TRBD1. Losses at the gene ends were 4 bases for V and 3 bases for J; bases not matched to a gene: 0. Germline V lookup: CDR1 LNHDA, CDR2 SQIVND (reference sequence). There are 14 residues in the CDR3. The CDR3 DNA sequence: TGTGCCAGTAGTAGGGACAGGGGCTACAATGAGCAGTTCTTC. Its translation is CASSRDRGYNEQFF.

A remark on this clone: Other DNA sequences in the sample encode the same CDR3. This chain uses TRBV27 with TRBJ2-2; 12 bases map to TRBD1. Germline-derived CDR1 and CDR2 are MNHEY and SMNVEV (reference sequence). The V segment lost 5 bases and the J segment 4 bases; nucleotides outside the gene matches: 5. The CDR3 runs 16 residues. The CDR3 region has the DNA TGTGCCAGCAGTCCGGGGACAGGGGGCATCACCGGGGAGCTGTTTTTT. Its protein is CASSPGTGGITGELFF.

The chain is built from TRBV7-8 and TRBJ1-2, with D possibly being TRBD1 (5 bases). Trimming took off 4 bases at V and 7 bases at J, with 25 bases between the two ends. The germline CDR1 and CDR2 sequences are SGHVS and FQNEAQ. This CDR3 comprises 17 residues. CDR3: CASSSRGEDTSTLGYTF. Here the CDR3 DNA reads TGTGCCAGCAGCTCTAGAGGGGAGGACACGTCAACCCTTGGCTACACCTTC.